The 20 T cell receptor beta chains below come from one sample, sequenced in a study of neurological immune-mediated disorders. TCRdb itself ran the 5' RACE reads through MiXCR, one entry per CDR3 protein. The repertoire holds 100,000 to 150,000 distinct CDR3 sequences, roughly 3.1% seen once, with 1% to 1.5% in the top ten. The sequencing sample was made of PBMCs. These receptors were taken from a woman aged 25 to 39 with multiple sclerosis.

This clonotype was found many times. The CDR3 DNA reads TGTGCCAGCAGCGGGGGGGGACAGACAGATACGCAGTATTTT. This translates into CASSGGGQTDTQYF. The genes are TRBV5-4 and TRBJ2-3; D assignment may be TRBD1 or TRBD2 (7 bases each). The CDR3 spans 14 residues. In germline, CDR1 is SGHNT, CDR2 YYREEE (reference sequence). Trimming pared 4 bases from V and 3 bases from J, leaving 12 bases between.

This clonotype was recorded at least ten times. The V gene is TRBV5-5, the J gene TRBJ2-5; D uncertain. The germline gives CDR1 SGHKS, CDR2 YYEKEE (reference sequence). The V gene lost 7 bases and the J gene lost 2 bases, with 15 bases spanning the gap. This CDR3 spans 14 amino acids. For the CDR3, the DNA is TGTGCCAGCCGGGCCTGGGCAGTTCAAGAGACCCAGTACTTC. It translates to CASRAWAVQETQYF.

In its sample, this clonotype was seen many times. This sequence joins TRBV20-1 and TRBJ2-7; 7 bases fit TRBD1. The germline V gene has CDR1 DFQATT and CDR2 SNEGSKA (reference sequence). CDR3 length equals 16 residues. V was clipped by 5 bases and J by 6 bases; unmatched bases: 19. The CDR3 DNA sequence: TGCAGTGCTGTTGATTCTGGGGGACAGTCCCTTCGCGAGCAGTACTTC. Amino acids: CSAVDSGGQSLREQYF.

This chain joins TRBV7-8 and TRBJ2-3, with 9 bases fitting TRBD2. This CDR3 is 17 amino acids long. Germline assignment: CDR1 SGHVS and CDR2 FQNEAQ. Trimming removed 6 bases from V and 0 bases from J; junction bases left unmatched: 10. The CDR3 nucleotides read TGTGCCAGCAGTCGCGGTGGCGGGAGGGAAAGCACAGATACGCAGTATTTT. This translates into CASSRGGGRESTDTQYF.

This clonotype was recorded many times. The chain combines TRBV10-3 with TRBJ2-1, with 11 positions matching TRBD2. This CDR3 has 16 amino acids. V was clipped by 6 bases and J by 5 bases; unmatched bases: 9. Germline CDR1 ENHRY, CDR2 SYGVKD. Written as DNA, the CDR3 is TGTGCCATCAGGGGCTTCACTAGCGGGGGAAACAATGAGCAGTTCTTC. Amino acid sequence: CAIRGFTSGGNNEQFF.

This clonotype was counted many times. The chain uses TRBV12-3 or TRBV12-4 and TRBJ2-7; tentatively, D is TRBD1 (6 bases). V gave up 5 bases and J gave up 5 bases, with 16 bases separating them. The CDR3 spans 14 residues. CDR3 loop: CASSPTTGRDEQYF. The CDR3 DNA sequence: TGTGCCAGCAGTCCCACGACAGGCCGCGACGAGCAGTACTTC.

This clonotype was counted many times. CDR3 in amino acids: CASSHTTGGGEAFF. CDR3 in DNA: TGTGCCAGCAGCCATACGACAGGGGGTGGTGAAGCTTTCTTT. The V and J genes are TRBV3-1 and TRBJ1-1; 9 bases map to TRBD1. V lost 3 bases, J lost 7 bases, and 6 bases stayed unmatched. The CDR3 spans 14 residues. The germline V gene has CDR1 LGHDT and CDR2 YNNKEL (reference sequence).

This CDR3 reads CSDPGNDNSPLHF. The CDR3 nucleotides are TGCAGTGATCCGGGAAACGATAATTCACCCCTCCACTTT. The gene calls are TRBV20-1 and TRBJ1-6; D unclear. Germline V CDR1 and CDR2: DFQATT, SNEGSKA (reference sequence). This CDR3 has 13 residues. V dropped 7 bases and J dropped 5 bases, with 12 bases sitting between them.

This clonotype was counted ten times or more. V usage is TRBV5-1 and J usage is TRBJ2-7; no clear D gene. CDR1 is SGHRS and CDR2 is YFSETQ in the germline V gene. This CDR3 spans 12 amino acids. Trimming stripped 7 bases from V and 2 bases from J, with 10 bases between. The CDR3 loop reads CASVSATYEQYF. The CDR3 DNA follows: TGCGCCAGCGTATCAGCCACCTACGAGCAGTACTTC.

This clonotype was picked up many times. This chain connects TRBV20-1 to TRBJ2-3, with TRBD2 matching 11 bases. V lost 1 base, J lost 0 bases, and 9 bases stayed unmatched. Per germline, CDR1 DFQATT and CDR2 SNEGSKA (reference sequence). The CDR3 totals 18 residues. This CDR3 is CSARATLAGGPSTDTQYF. CDR3 sequence (DNA): TGCAGTGCTAGAGCTACCCTAGCGGGGGGACCTAGCACAGATACGCAGTATTTT.

This clonotype was seen ten or more times. The CDR3 nucleotides read TGTGCCATCGGGACCGGGACAGGGGGAAGTAACACCGGGGAGCTGTTTTTT. It encodes CAIGTGTGGSNTGELFF. The chain links TRBV10-3 to TRBJ2-2; 11 positions match TRBD1. J was trimmed by 2 bases and V by 8 bases; bases with no gene match: 10. Germline assignment: CDR1 ENHRY and CDR2 SYGVKD. The CDR3 is 17 residues long.

This clonotype was observed at least ten times. The chain uses TRBV20-1 and TRBJ2-7, with TRBD2 matching 8 bases. CDR1 is DFQATT, CDR2 SNEGSKA, per germline (reference sequence). The J segment lost 4 bases and the V segment lost 4 bases, leaving 12 bases of the junction unmatched. The CDR3 contains 15 residues. CDR3 in amino acids: CSAMPGGGLSYEQYF. In DNA form, the CDR3 reads TGCAGTGCTATGCCCGGCGGGGGGCTATCTTACGAGCAGTACTTC.

This clonotype occurred many times. The CDR3 protein is CASSLLGADRNEQFF. The CDR3 DNA reads as TGTGCCAGCAGTTTATTGGGCGCGGACCGTAATGAGCAGTTCTTC. This chain connects TRBV27 to TRBJ2-1, with no clear D. CDR1 is MNHEY and CDR2 is SMNVEV in the germline V gene (reference sequence). There are 15 residues in the CDR3. V was cut by 1 base and J by 7 bases, with 14 bases left in between.

At least ten counts were recorded for this clonotype. This rearrangement joins TRBV12-3 or TRBV12-4 to TRBJ2-5; D unclear. V shed 2 bases and J shed 1 base, with 8 bases lying between them. The CDR3 has 14 amino acids. CDR3: CASSLSLSQETQYF. The CDR3 coding sequence is TGTGCCAGCAGTTTAAGTCTCAGCCAAGAGACCCAGTACTTC.

J is TRBJ2-3 and V is TRBV23-1, with TRBD2 identical over 7 bases. TRBV23-1 is known as an ORF, though its function is uncertain. The CDR3 covers 18 residues. V gave up 11 bases and J gave up 5 bases; unmatched junction bases: 25. CDR3 in DNA: TGCGCCCCATATTGGGGGGGATATAGTAAGAAAAGGGGAGATACGCAGTATTTT. Amino acid sequence: CAPYWGGYSKKRGDTQYF.

This clonotype has more than one count but fewer than ten. The V and J genes are TRBV9 and TRBJ1-1; D uncertain. V was shortened by 0 bases and J by 5 bases, with 11 bases between the two germline ends. CDR1 and CDR2 (germline): SGDLS, YYNGEE. The CDR3 extends over 14 amino acids. The CDR3 loop is CASSVAGSSTEAFF. CDR3 DNA sequence: TGTGCCAGCAGCGTAGCTGGGAGCTCTACTGAAGCTTTCTTT. Full variable domain (rest looked up from reference TRBV9 and TRBJ1-1): DSGVTQTPKHLITATGQRVTLRCSPRSGDLSVYWYQQSLDQGLQFLIQYYNGEERAKGNILERFSAQQFPDLHSELNLSSLELGDSALYFCASSVAGSSTEAFFGQGTRLTVV.

This clonotype was observed many times. This chain uses TRBV6-5 with TRBJ2-1; unclear D gene. With 0 bases removed from V and 8 bases from J, the gap between germline ends came to 26 bases. CDR3 length: 19 amino acids. The germline V gene has CDR1 MNHEY and CDR2 SVGAGI. CDR3 loop: CASSYSRWSTRASLDEQFF. In DNA form, the CDR3 reads TGTGCCAGCAGTTACTCGAGGTGGTCAACCAGAGCTTCACTCGATGAGCAGTTCTTC.

This clonotype showed up many times. The chain is built from TRBV25-1 and TRBJ2-5, with no clear D. The CDR3 sequence is 15 residues long. From germline, CDR1 is MGHDK and CDR2 SYGVNS. V was pared by 1 base and J by 5 bases, with 14 bases between. The CDR3 DNA follows: TGTGCCAGCAGTGAATCAACAAGGGCTTTGGAGACCCAGTACTTC. This sequence encodes CASSESTRALETQYF. Using reference TRBV25-1 and TRBJ2-5 for the parts outside the CDR3, the full variable domain is EADIYQTPRYLVIGTGKKITLECSQTMGHDKMYWYQQDPGMELHLIHYSYGVNSTEKGDLSSESTVSRIRTEHFPLTLESARPSHTSQYLCASSESTRALETQYFGPGTRLLVL.

At least ten counts were recorded for this clonotype. The J gene is TRBJ1-2, the V gene TRBV12-3 or TRBV12-4, with 9 bases lining up with TRBD1. CDR3 length equals 15 residues. Germline trimming cut 3 bases from V and 1 base from J; bases unmatched to any gene: 3. CDR3 loop: CASSFGGQGNYGYTF. The CDR3 bases are TGTGCCAGCAGTTTTGGGGGACAGGGTAACTATGGCTACACCTTC.

This clonotype was detected many times. V is TRBV7-2 and J is TRBJ2-2; 9 positions match TRBD1. CDR1 and CDR2 from the germline V gene are SGHTA and FQGNSA. The CDR3 contains 17 residues. The junction had 12 bases not matched to a gene; V was cut back by 6 bases and J by 4 bases. CDR3 amino acids: CASRHRGQTVGTGELFF. CDR3 in DNA: TGTGCCAGCAGACACAGGGGGCAGACGGTGGGCACCGGGGAGCTGTTTTTT. The full variable domain, completed using reference TRBV7-2 and TRBJ2-2, is GAGVSQSPSNKVTEKGKDVELRCDPISGHTALYWYRQSLGQGLEFLIYFQGNSAPDKSGLPSDRFSAERTGGSVSTLTIQRTQQEDSAVYLCASRHRGQTVGTGELFFGEGSRLTVL.